This TCR beta chain emerged from a study of blood T cell repertoires in COVID-19. Overall study context: Sites in the United States, Italy and Spain provided acute and convalescent COVID-19 samples. PBMCs, B-cell-depleted T cells, or T cells provided the cDNA or gDNA that made up the material.

In the source study's methods: Amplified reference gene primers provided the basis for estimating nucleated cell counts. Assay: immunoSEQ multiplex PCR; the TCRdb copy retains only in-frame clones and omits some. V, J and clone size were drawn from that table, and D and trimming were deduced from the DNA. The table includes around 190,000 clones, 85% to 90% detected once. Trimming at V came to 2 bases and at J to 6 bases, leaving 6 bases not matched to a gene. Looked up from germline, CDR1 is SGHTA and CDR2 is FQGNSA. The CDR3 runs 16 residues. Sequenced: peripheral blood. This chain uses TRBV7-2 with TRBJ1-5; 11 nucleotides match TRBD1. The sequence came from a human donor in a cohort sampled during active COVID-19. CDR3 in DNA: TGTGCCAGCAGCTTATACGGGACAGGGGGTAGTCAGCCCCAGCATTTT. It is translated as CASSLYGTGGSQPQHF.